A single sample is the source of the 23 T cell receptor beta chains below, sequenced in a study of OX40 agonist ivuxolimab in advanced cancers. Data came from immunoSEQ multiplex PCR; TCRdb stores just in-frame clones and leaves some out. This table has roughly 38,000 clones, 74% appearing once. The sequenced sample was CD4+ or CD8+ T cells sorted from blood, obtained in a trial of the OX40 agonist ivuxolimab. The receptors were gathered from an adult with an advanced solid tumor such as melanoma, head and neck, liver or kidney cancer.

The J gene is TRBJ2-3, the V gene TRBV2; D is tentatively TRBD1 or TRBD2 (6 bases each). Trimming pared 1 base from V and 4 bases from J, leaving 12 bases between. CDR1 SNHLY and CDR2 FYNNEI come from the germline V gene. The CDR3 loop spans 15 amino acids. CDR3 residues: CASSEGGAISDTQYF. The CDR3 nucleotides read TGTGCCAGCAGTGAAGGGGGGGCCATTTCAGATACGCAGTATTTT.

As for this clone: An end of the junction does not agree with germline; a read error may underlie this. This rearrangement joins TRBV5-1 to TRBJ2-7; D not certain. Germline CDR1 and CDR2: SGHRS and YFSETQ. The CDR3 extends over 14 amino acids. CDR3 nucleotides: TGCGCCAGCAGCTTGTCCACTTTTCCCTACGGGCAGTACTTC. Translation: CASSLSTFPYGQYF. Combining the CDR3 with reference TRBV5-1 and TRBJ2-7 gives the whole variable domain KAGVTQTPRYLIKTRGQQVTLSCSPISGHRSVSWYQQTPGQGLQFLFEYFSETQRNKGNFPGRFSGRQFSNSRSEMNVSTLELGDSALYLCASSLSTFPYGQYFGPGTRLTVT.

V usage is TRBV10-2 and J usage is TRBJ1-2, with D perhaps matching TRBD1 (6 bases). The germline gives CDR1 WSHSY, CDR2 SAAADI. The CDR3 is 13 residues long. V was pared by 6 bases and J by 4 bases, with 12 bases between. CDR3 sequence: CASRSQGLYGYTF. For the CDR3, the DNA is TGCGCCAGCAGATCACAGGGCCTCTATGGCTACACCTTC.

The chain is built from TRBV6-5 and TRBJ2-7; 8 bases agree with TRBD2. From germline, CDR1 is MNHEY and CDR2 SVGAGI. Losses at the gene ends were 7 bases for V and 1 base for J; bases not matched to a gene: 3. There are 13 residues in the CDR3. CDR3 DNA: TGTGCCAGCAATAGCGGGGCGTCCTACGAGCAGTACGTC. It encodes CASNSGASYEQYV.

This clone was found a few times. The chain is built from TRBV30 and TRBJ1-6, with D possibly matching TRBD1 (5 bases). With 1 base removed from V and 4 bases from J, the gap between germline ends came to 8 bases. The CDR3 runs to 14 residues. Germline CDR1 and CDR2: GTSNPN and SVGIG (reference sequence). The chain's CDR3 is CAWSAQVYNSPLHF. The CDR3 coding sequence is TGTGCCTGGAGTGCACAGGTGTATAATTCACCCCTCCACTTT.

The CDR3 reads CASVRSGANEKLFF. DNA for the CDR3: TGTGCCAGTGTAAGATCCGGGGCGAATGAAAAACTGTTTTTT. V is TRBV19 and J is TRBJ1-4, with a tentative D call TRBD1 (5 bases). With 8 bases removed from V and 5 bases from J, the gap between germline ends came to 15 bases. The CDR3 is 14 amino acids. Germline CDR1 and CDR2: LNHDA and SQIVND (reference sequence).

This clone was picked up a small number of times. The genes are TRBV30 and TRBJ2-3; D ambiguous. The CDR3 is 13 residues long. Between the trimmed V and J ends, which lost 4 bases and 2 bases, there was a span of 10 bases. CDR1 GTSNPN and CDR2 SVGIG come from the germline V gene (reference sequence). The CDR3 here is CAWKEKNTDTQYF. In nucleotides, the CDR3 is TGTGCCTGGAAGGAAAAAAACACAGATACGCAGTATTTT.

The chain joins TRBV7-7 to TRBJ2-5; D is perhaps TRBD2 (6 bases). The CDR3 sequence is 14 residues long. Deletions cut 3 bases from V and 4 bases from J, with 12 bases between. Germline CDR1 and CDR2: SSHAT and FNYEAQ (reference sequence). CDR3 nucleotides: TGTGCCAGCAGCTTCGGTAGCGGCGCAGAGACCCAGTACTTC. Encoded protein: CASSFGSGAETQYF. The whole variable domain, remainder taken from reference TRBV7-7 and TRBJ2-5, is GAGVSQSPRYKVTKRGQDVTLRCDPISSHATLYWYQQALGQGPEFLTYFNYEAQPDKSGLPSDRFSAERPEGSISTLTIQRTEQRDSAMYRCASSFGSGAETQYFGPGTRLLVL.

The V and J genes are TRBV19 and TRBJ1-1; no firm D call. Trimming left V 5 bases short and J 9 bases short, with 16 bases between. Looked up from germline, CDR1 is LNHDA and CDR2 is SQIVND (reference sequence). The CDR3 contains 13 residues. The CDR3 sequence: CASSWADGLKAFF. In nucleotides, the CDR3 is TGTGCCAGTAGTTGGGCGGACGGCCTGAAAGCTTTCTTT.

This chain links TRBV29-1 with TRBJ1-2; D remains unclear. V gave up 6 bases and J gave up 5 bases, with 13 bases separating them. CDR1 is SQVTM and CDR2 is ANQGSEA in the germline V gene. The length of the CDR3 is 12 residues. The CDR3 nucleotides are TGCAGCGTCCTGACTGCTATTTATGGCTACACCTTC. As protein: CSVLTAIYGYTF.

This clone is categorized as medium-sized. The CDR3 sequence: CASSQGGQAKGYGYTF. DNA of the CDR3: TGCGCCAGCAGCCAAGGCGGACAGGCTAAGGGCTATGGCTACACCTTC. This chain joins TRBV4-1 and TRBJ1-2, with TRBD1 identical over 7 bases. The V and J ends lost 1 base and 4 bases, in that order; junction bases with no gene match: 9. Germline V lookup: CDR1 MGHRA, CDR2 YSYEKL. The CDR3 consists of 16 residues.

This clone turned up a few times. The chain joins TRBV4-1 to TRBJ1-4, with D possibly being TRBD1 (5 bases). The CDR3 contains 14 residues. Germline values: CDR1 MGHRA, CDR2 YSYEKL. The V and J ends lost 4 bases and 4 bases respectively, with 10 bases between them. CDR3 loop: CASSRGTDNEKLFF. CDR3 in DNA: TGCGCCAGCAGCCGAGGGACGGATAATGAAAAACTGTTTTTT.

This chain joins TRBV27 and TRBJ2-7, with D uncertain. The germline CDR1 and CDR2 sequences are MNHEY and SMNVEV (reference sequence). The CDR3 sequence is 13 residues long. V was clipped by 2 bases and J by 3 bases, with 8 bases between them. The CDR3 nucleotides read TGTGCCAGCAGTTTAAAGATTAACTACGAGCAGTACTTC. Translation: CASSLKINYEQYF.

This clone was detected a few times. The CDR3 spells CAWSVWGDTEAFF. Written as DNA, the CDR3 is TGTGCCTGGAGTGTCTGGGGGGACACTGAAGCTTTCTTT. The chain couples TRBV30 to TRBJ1-1, with D perhaps TRBD1 (5 bases). The CDR3 consists of 13 residues. Trimming stripped 0 bases from V and 3 bases from J, with 8 bases between. The germline gives CDR1 GTSNPN, CDR2 SVGIG (reference sequence).

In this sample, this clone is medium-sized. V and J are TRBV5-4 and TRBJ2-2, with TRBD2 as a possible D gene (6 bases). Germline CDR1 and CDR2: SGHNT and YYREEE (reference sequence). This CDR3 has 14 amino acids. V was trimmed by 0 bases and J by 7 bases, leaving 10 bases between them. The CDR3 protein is CASSLAPGDGELFF. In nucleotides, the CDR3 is TGTGCCAGCAGCTTGGCACCGGGAGACGGGGAGCTGTTTTTT.

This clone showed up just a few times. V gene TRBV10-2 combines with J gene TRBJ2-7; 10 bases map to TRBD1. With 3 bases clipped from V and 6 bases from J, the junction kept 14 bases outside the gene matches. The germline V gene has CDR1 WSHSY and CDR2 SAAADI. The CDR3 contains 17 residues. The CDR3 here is CASSDLLTGGIFGEQYF. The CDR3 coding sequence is TGCGCCAGCAGTGATTTATTGACAGGGGGCATCTTTGGCGAGCAGTACTTC.

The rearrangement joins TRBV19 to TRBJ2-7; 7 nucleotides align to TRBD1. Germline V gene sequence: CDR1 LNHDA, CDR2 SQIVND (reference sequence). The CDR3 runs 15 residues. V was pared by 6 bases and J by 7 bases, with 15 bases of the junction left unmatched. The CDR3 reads CASRGGRQGAGEQYV. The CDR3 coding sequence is TGTGCCAGTAGAGGGGGCCGACAGGGCGCAGGTGAGCAGTACGTC.

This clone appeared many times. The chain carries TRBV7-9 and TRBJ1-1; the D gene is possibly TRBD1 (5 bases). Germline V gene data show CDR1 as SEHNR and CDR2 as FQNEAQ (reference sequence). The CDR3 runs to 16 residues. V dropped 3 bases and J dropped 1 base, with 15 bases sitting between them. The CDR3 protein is CASSFNSGSENTEAFF. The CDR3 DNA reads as TGTGCCAGCAGCTTTAACTCAGGGTCGGAGAACACTGAAGCTTTCTTT.

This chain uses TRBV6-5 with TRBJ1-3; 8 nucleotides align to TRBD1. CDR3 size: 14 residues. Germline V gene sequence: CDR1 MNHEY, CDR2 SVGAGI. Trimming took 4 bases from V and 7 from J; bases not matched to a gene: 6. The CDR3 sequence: CASSSGQDINTIYF. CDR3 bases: TGTGCCAGCAGTTCGGGACAGGATATCAACACCATATATTTT.

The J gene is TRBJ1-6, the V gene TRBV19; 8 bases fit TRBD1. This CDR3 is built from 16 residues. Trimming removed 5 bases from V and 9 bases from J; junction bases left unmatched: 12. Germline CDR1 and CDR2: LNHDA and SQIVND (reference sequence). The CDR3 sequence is CASSSRQGTTGSPLHF. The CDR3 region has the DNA TGTGCCAGTAGTTCACGACAGGGGACAACTGGTTCACCCCTCCACTTT.

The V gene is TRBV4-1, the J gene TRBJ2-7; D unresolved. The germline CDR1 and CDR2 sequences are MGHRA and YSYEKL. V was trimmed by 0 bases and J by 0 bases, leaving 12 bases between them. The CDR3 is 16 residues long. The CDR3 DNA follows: TGCGCCAGCAGCCAAGAAGTAGCCCTTCGCTCCTACGAGCAGTACGTC. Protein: CASSQEVALRSYEQYV.

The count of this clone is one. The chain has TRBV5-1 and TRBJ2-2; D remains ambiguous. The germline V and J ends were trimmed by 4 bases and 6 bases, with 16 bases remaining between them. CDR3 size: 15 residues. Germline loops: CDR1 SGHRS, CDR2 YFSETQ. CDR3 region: CASSGSATWSGELFF. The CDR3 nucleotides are TGCGCCAGCAGCGGGTCCGCGACGTGGTCCGGGGAGCTGTTTTTT.

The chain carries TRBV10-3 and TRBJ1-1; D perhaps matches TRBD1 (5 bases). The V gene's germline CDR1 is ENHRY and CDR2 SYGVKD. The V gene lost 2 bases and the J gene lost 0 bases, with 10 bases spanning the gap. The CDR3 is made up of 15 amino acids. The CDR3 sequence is CAISENPGMNTEAFF. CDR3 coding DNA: TGTGCCATCAGTGAGAACCCAGGGATGAACACTGAAGCTTTCTTT.